The clone carrying this T cell receptor (beta chain) was seen just once. CDR3 length equals 14 residues. Unmatched junction bases numbered 7, after V lost 7 bases and J lost 3 bases. Germline loops: CDR1 MNHEY, CDR2 SMNVEV (reference sequence). This specimen belongs to a study of blood T cell repertoires in COVID-19. Method: immunoSEQ multiplex PCR; TCRdb's copy keeps in-frame clones and lacks some. In the table there are tens of thousands of clones, around 90% of which are singletons. The rearrangement uses TRBV27 and TRBJ1-1, with 8 bases lining up with TRBD1. The source is a man aged 55 to 70 with acute or convalescent COVID-19. Source material: peripheral blood. The CDR3 here is CASTPQGEDTEAFF. The DNA for the CDR3 is TGTGCCAGCACCCCACAGGGGGAGGACACTGAAGCTTTCTTT.